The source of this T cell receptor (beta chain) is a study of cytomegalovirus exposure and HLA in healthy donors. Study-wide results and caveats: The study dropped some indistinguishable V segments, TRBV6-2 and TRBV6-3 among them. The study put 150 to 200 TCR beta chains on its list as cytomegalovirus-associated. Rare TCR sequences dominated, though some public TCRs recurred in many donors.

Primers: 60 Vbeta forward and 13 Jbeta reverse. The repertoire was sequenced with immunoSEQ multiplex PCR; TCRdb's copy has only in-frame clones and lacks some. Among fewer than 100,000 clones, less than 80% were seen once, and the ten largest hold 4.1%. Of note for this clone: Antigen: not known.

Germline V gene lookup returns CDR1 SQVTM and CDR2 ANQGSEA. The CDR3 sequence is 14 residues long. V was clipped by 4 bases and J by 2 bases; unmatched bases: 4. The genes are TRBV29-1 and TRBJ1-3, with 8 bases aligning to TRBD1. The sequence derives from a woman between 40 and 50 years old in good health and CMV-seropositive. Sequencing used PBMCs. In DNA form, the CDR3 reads TGCAGCGTTGGAGCAGGGGGCACTGGAAACACCATATATTTT. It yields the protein CSVGAGGTGNTIYF.